The present TCR beta chain was sequenced within a study of T cells after yellow fever vaccination. On this clonotype itself: Antigen specificity is unknown.

Study observations and caveats: A weaker but faster secondary response was observed, peaking on day 5 versus 15. CD4 and CD8 compartments shared a small share of clonotypes.

In TCRdb, the 5' RACE reads were re-called with MiXCR into one record per CDR3 protein. The sample includes about 370,000 distinct CDR3 sequences, more than 9% of them seen just once. The sample in question was PBMCs, obtained on the day of the first yellow fever vaccination. The sequence was collected from a man in his late teens or twenties who received the YFV17D yellow fever vaccine.

The CDR3 here is CATSESELADPVYGGELFF. DNA for the CDR3: TGTGCCACCAGTGAGTCAGAACTAGCGGACCCGGTATATGGCGGGGAGCTGTTTTTT. This rearrangement joins TRBV24-1 to TRBJ2-2; 8 positions agree with TRBD2. CDR1 is KGHDR and CDR2 is SFDVKD in the germline V gene. J was trimmed by 7 bases and V by 4 bases; bases with no gene match: 19. This CDR3 spans 19 amino acids.